This T cell receptor beta chain is from a study of cytomegalovirus exposure and HLA in healthy donors. V shed 1 base and J shed 8 bases, with 15 bases lying between them. The CDR3 spans 14 residues. The germline V gene has CDR1 SGHRS and CDR2 YFSETQ. Vbeta (60) and Jbeta (13) primers were used in the PCR. The data were produced by immunoSEQ multiplex PCR, yet TCRdb's version contains in-frame clones alone and is incomplete. The data show some 160,000 clones, 80% seen once. The TCR was taken from a male donor in good health and CMV-seropositive. The sample consisted of PBMCs. V is TRBV5-1 and J is TRBJ1-1; D is unclear. This CDR3 is CASSLIGNLREAFF. For the CDR3, the DNA is TGCGCCAGCAGCTTGATCGGGAACCTCAGGGAAGCTTTCTTT.